A single sample gave rise to the 18 T cell receptor beta chains below, sequenced in a study of blood T cell repertoires in COVID-19. Here immunoSEQ multiplex PCR was the method, and the copy in TCRdb shows in-frame clones only, minus some. This table holds 200,000 to 250,000 clones, approximately 80% found once. Specimen: PBMCs or T cells enriched from blood (not recorded which). The origin of the receptors is a man in his sixties who had recovered from COVID-19.

The chain carries TRBV19 and TRBJ2-2; D uncertain. V gave up 3 bases and J gave up 0 bases, with 11 bases separating them. Germline assignment: CDR1 LNHDA and CDR2 SQIVND (reference sequence). The CDR3 totals 16 residues. CDR3 protein: CASSMVRPSNTGELFF. The DNA for the CDR3 is TGTGCCAGTAGTATGGTCAGGCCCTCGAACACCGGGGAGCTGTTTTTT.

The chain employs TRBV2 and TRBJ1-1; D is unresolved. Germline V CDR1 and CDR2: SNHLY, FYNNEI. The CDR3 spans 14 residues. V lost 7 bases to trimming and J lost 1 base, with 13 bases between them. In DNA, the CDR3 is TGTGCCAGCAAAGTCCAGGCGACGAACACTGAAGCTTTCTTT. Its translation: CASKVQATNTEAFF.

The chain employs TRBV19 and TRBJ2-7; possible D gene TRBD2, 6 bases. The CDR3 consists of 15 residues. Per the germline V gene, CDR1 is LNHDA and CDR2 is SQIVND (reference sequence). Trimming shortened V by 0 bases and J by 6 bases, and 15 bases separated the two germline ends. CDR3 residues: CASSIEEGGVGEQYF. DNA of the CDR3: TGTGCCAGTAGTATAGAAGAGGGCGGGGTCGGCGAGCAGTACTTC. Drawing the rest from reference TRBV19 and TRBJ2-7, the complete variable domain is DGGITQSPKYLFRKEGQNVTLSCEQNLNHDAMYWYRQDPGQGLRLIYYSQIVNDFQKGDIAEGYSVSREKKESFPLTVTSAQKNPTAFYLCASSIEEGGVGEQYFGPGTRLTVT.

This chain uses TRBV30 with TRBJ2-7; TRBD2 matches 8 bases. V gave up 4 bases and J gave up 0 bases; unmatched junction bases: 8. Germline-derived CDR1 and CDR2 are GTSNPN and SVGIG (reference sequence). The CDR3 runs 15 residues. Here the CDR3 reads CAWNRAGGLSYEQYF. The DNA for the CDR3 is TGTGCCTGGAATAGGGCGGGGGGACTCTCCTACGAGCAGTACTTC.

This chain connects TRBV3-1 (or the pseudogene TRBV3-2) to TRBJ1-6; D gene unclear. Trimming stripped 4 bases from V and 9 bases from J, with 16 bases between. The germline gives CDR1 LGHDT, CDR2 YNNKEL (reference sequence). The CDR3 runs 15 residues. CDR3 nucleotides: TGTGCCAGCAGCCCCCGTGCTGGTGGCTCTTCACCCCTCCACTTT. Its protein product is CASSPRAGGSSPLHF.

The chain recombines TRBV6-5 with TRBJ1-2; TRBD1 aligns across 12 bases. Germline V gene lookup returns CDR1 MNHEY and CDR2 SVGAGI. The CDR3 consists of 14 residues. After removal of 6 bases from V and 5 bases from J, the junction contained 4 bases not matched to a gene. The CDR3 coding sequence is TGTGCCAGCAGAGGGACAGGGGGCTATTATGGCTACACCTTC. Protein: CASRGTGGYYGYTF.

V gene TRBV27 combines with J gene TRBJ1-5, with 7 bases that match TRBD1. The germline gives CDR1 MNHEY, CDR2 SMNVEV (reference sequence). The ends lost 6 bases at V and 9 bases at J; junction bases unmatched: 11. This CDR3 is 14 amino acids long. The chain's CDR3 is CASRKSGGTRPQHF. The CDR3 nucleotides read TGTGCCAGCAGGAAATCAGGGGGGACCAGGCCCCAGCATTTT.

The V gene is TRBV7-8, the J gene TRBJ2-7; the D gene is possibly TRBD1 (5 bases). Germline CDR1 reads SGHVS; CDR2 reads FQNEAQ. The germline V and J ends were trimmed by 0 bases and 3 bases, with 9 bases remaining between them. This CDR3 has 14 amino acids. The CDR3 DNA follows: TGTGCCAGCAGCTTAGCGTCAGGGTACTACGAGCAGTACTTC. This gives the protein CASSLASGYYEQYF.

V usage is TRBV9 and J usage is TRBJ1-5, with TRBD1 matching over 7 bases. Unmatched junction bases numbered 2, after V lost 4 bases and J lost 1 base. The V gene's germline CDR1 is SGDLS and CDR2 YYNGEE. This CDR3 is built from 14 residues. The CDR3 sequence: CASSRQGSNQPQHF. CDR3 DNA sequence: TGTGCCAGCAGCCGACAGGGAAGCAATCAGCCCCAGCATTTT.

The chain carries TRBV3-1 (or the pseudogene TRBV3-2) and TRBJ2-2; 8 positions match TRBD2. Germline V gene data show CDR1 as LGHDT and CDR2 as YNNKEL (reference sequence). V gave up 4 bases and J gave up 5 bases; unmatched junction bases: 6. The CDR3 is 15 amino acids. CDR3 DNA sequence: TGTGCCAGCAGCCCGCGGGGGGACGGGACCGGGGAGCTGTTTTTT. Protein: CASSPRGDGTGELFF.

J is TRBJ2-6 and V is TRBV18, with TRBD1 matching over 8 bases. Germline CDR1 KGHSH, CDR2 LQKENI. The junction had 9 bases not matched to a gene; V was cut back by 3 bases and J by 2 bases. The CDR3 extends over 18 amino acids. This chain's CDR3 is CASSPTQGASPGANVLTF. CDR3 sequence (DNA): TGTGCCAGCTCACCTACGCAGGGGGCGTCCCCTGGGGCCAACGTCCTGACTTTC.

Only one count was recorded for this clone. The chain recombines TRBV3-1 (or the pseudogene TRBV3-2) with TRBJ2-3; 8 bases are a match to TRBD2. Germline V lookup: CDR1 LGHDT, CDR2 YNNKEL (reference sequence). The CDR3 has 15 residues. J lost 2 bases, V lost 4 bases, and 5 bases had no gene match. The CDR3 reads CASSLALAVTDTQYF. The CDR3 DNA sequence: TGTGCCAGCAGCCTGGCACTAGCGGTCACAGATACGCAGTATTTT.

J is TRBJ1-2 and V is TRBV5-1; D perhaps matches TRBD1 (5 bases). The V gene lost 3 bases and the J gene lost 4 bases, with 16 bases spanning the gap. Germline CDR1 reads SGHRS; CDR2 reads YFSETQ. The CDR3 covers 15 residues. CDR3 protein: CASSSSQGAGYGYTF. CDR3 sequence (DNA): TGCGCCAGCAGCTCCTCCCAAGGGGCAGGCTATGGCTACACCTTC.

On this clone itself: A read error may produce the germline difference seen at one junction end. The J gene is TRBJ1-1, the V gene TRBV18; no clear D. Germline CDR1 and CDR2: KGHSH and LQKENI. The CDR3 has 14 residues. CDR3 nucleotide sequence: TGTGCCAGTTCACCACTGCCCAGCGGAACTGAAGCTTTCTTT. Its protein is CASSPLPSGTEAFF.

The CDR3: CASLIGQGALSEAFF. The CDR3 bases are TGTGCCAGCTTAATCGGACAGGGGGCGCTTTCTGAAGCTTTCTTT. The genes are TRBV18 and TRBJ1-1, with TRBD1 matching over 11 bases. V shed 7 bases, J shed 6 bases, and the junction held 10 bases outside the gene matches. The germline V gene encodes CDR1 KGHSH and CDR2 LQKENI. The CDR3 runs to 15 residues.

V usage is TRBV10-3 and J usage is TRBJ1-1; possibly TRBD1 for D (6 bases). The ends were cut back, 7 bases at V and 1 base at J, with 10 bases in the middle. In germline, CDR1 is ENHRY, CDR2 SYGVKD. The CDR3 runs to 13 residues. The DNA of the CDR3 is TGTGCCATCAAACAACAGGGGAACACTGAAGCTTTCTTT. Protein: CAIKQQGNTEAFF.

The chain is built from TRBV29-1 and TRBJ2-3, with TRBD1 identical over 12 bases. The CDR3 extends over 13 amino acids. V was pared by 7 bases and J by 3 bases, with 2 bases of the junction left unmatched. Germline V CDR1 and CDR2: SQVTM, ANQGSEA. CDR3 sequence: CSGGQGATDTQYF. As DNA, the CDR3 is TGCAGCGGGGGACAGGGGGCTACAGATACGCAGTATTTT.

The chain carries TRBV6-2 or TRBV6-3 and TRBJ2-5, with D tentatively TRBD1 (6 bases). This CDR3 is built from 14 residues. The ends were cut back, 2 bases at V and 4 bases at J, with 11 bases in the middle. Germline V gene sequence: CDR1 MNHEY, CDR2 SVGEGT. CDR3 sequence (DNA): TGTGCCAGCAGTTACGTACGCAGGGGAGAGACCCAGTACTTC. Its protein product is CASSYVRRGETQYF.